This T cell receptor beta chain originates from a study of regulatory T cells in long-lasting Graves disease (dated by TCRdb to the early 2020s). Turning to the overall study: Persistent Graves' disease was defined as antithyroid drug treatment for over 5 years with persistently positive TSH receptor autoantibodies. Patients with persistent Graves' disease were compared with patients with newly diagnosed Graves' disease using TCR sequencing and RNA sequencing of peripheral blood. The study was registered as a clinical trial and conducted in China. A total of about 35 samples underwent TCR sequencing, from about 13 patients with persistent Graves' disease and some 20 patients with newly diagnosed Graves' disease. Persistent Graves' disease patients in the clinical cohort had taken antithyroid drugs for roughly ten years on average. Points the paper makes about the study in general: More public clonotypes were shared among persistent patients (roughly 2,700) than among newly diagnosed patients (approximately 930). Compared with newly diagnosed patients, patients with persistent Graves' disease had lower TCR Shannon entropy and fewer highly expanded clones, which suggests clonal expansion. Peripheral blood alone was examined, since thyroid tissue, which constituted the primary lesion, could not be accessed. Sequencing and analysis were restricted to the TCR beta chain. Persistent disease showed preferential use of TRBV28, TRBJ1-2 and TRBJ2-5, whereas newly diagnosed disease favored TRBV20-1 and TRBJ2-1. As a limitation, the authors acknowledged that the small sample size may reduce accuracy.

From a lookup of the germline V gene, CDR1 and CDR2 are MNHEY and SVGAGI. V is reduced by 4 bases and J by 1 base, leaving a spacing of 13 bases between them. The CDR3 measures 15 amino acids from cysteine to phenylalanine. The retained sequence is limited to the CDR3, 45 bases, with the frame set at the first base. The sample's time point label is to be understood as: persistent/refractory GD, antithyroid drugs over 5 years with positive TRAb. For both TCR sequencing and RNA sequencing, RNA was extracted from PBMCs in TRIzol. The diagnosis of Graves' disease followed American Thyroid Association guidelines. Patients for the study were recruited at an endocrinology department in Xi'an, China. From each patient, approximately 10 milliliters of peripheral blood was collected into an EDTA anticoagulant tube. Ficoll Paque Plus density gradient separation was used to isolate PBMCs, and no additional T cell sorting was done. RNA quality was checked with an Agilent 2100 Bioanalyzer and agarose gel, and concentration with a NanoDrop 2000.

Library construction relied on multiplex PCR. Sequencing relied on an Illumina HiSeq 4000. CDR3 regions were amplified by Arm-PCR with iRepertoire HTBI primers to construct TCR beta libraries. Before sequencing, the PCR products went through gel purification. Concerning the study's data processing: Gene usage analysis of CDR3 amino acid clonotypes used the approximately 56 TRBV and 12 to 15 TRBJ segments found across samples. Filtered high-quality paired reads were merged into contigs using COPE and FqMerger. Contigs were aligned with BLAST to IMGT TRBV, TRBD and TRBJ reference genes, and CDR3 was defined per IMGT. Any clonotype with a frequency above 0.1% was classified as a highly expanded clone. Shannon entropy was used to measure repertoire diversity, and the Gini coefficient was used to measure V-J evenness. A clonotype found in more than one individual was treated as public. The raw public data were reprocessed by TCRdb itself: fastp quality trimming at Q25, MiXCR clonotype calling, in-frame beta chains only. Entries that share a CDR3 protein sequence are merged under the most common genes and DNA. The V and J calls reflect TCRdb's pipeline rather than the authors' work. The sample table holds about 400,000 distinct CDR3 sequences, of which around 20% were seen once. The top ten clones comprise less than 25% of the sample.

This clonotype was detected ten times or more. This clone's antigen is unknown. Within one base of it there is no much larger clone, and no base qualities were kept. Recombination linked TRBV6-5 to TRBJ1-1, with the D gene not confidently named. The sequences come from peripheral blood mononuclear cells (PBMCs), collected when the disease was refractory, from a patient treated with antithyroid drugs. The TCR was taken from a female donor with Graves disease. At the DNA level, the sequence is TGTGCCAGCAGTTCAGAGGACGGCTCGAACACTGAAGCTTTCTTT. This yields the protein CASSSEDGSNTEAFF.